This entry lists 30 T cell receptor beta chains sequenced from one sample in a study of neoadjuvant anti-PD-1 for oral cavity cancer. Libraries were prepared by immunoSEQ multiplex PCR; TCRdb keeps only in-frame clonotypes and omits some of them. The repertoire includes 11,000 to 15,000 clones, less than 85% of them detected once, and less than 2.5% sits in the top ten. The specimen comprised PBMCs, sampled before nivolumab (anti-PD-1) treatment. The receptors come from a person aged 40 to 85 with oral cavity squamous cell carcinoma.

In this sample, this clone turned up a few times. The chain employs TRBV11-2 and TRBJ2-2, with TRBD2 matching 11 bases. Trimming removed 5 bases from V and 6 bases from J; junction bases left unmatched: 5. Germline V CDR1 and CDR2: SGHAT, FQNNGV. The CDR3 is 15 amino acids. CDR3 coding DNA: TGTGCCAGCAGCCATAGCGGGGGGGCCCCCGGGGAGCTGTTTTTT. Its protein product is CASSHSGGAPGELFF.

The rearrangement uses TRBV6-5 and TRBJ2-3; D is undetermined. The ends were cut back, 2 bases at V and 6 bases at J, with 9 bases in the middle. The CDR3 is 13 amino acids. Germline V CDR1 and CDR2: MNHEY, SVGAGI. CDR3 nucleotides: TGTGCCAGCAGTTACAACCTGAGGGATACGCAGTATTTT. Amino acids: CASSYNLRDTQYF.

The chain has TRBV28 and TRBJ1-1; possible D gene TRBD1, 6 bases. The V end was cut by 6 bases, the J end by 10 bases, with 12 bases between. Germline V gene data show CDR1 as MDHEN and CDR2 as SYDVKM. The length of the CDR3 is 11 residues. This CDR3 is CASSLTGLAFF. The CDR3 DNA is TGTGCCAGCAGCCTCACAGGGCTAGCTTTCTTT.

This chain links TRBV4-1 with TRBJ2-1; D gene ambiguous. Trimming left V 0 bases short and J 0 bases short, with 12 bases between. Germline assignment: CDR1 MGHRA and CDR2 YSYEKL. The CDR3 runs 17 residues. The DNA for the CDR3 is TGCGCCAGCAGCCAAGATCTGATAGGCAGCTCCTACAATGAGCAGTTCTTC. Residues: CASSQDLIGSSYNEQFF.

This clone was counted once. The same CDR3 can be traced to other DNA sequences in this sample. The chain uses TRBV5-1 and TRBJ2-7; D might be TRBD1 (6 bases). From germline, CDR1 is SGHRS and CDR2 YFSETQ. V lost 0 bases and J lost 5, with 18 bases in between. The CDR3 has 16 residues. CDR3 bases: TGCGCCAGCAGCTTGGTAGGGGGTAGGGGTTTACACGAGCAGTACTTC. It codes for CASSLVGGRGLHEQYF.

The CDR3 nucleotides are TGCGCCAGCAGCCAACCCCGGGACAGGGGGATTGAAGCTTTCTTT. Residues: CASSQPRDRGIEAFF. V usage is TRBV4-1 and J usage is TRBJ1-1; the match to TRBD1 covers 11 bases. The CDR3 extends over 15 amino acids. CDR1 MGHRA and CDR2 YSYEKL come from the germline V gene. V shed 2 bases, J shed 7 bases, and the junction held 6 bases outside the gene matches.

V and J are TRBV11-2 and TRBJ2-1; a possible D gene is TRBD2 (5 bases). The CDR3 totals 15 residues. The V end was cut by 1 base, the J end by 8 bases, with 15 bases between. CDR1 is SGHAT and CDR2 is FQNNGV in the germline V gene. CDR3 nucleotides: TGTGCCAGCAGCTTAGTAGGGCTAGCATACGATGAGCAGTTCTTC. It is translated as CASSLVGLAYDEQFF. Filled out from reference TRBV11-2 and TRBJ2-1, the complete variable domain reads EAGVAQSPRYKIIEKRQSVAFWCNPISGHATLYWYQQILGQGPKLLIQFQNNGVVDDSQLPKDRFSAERLKGVDSTLKIQPAKLEDSAVYLCASSLVGLAYDEQFFGPGTRLTVL.

The chain carries TRBV30 and TRBJ2-5; 16 bases fit TRBD2. The CDR3 loop spans 16 amino acids. The V gene end was trimmed by 8 bases and the J gene end by 2 bases; junction bases not matched to a gene: 8. The germline CDR1 and CDR2 sequences are GTSNPN and SVGIG (reference sequence). CDR3 sequence: CAGAPGLAGGQETQYF. DNA of the CDR3: TGTGCCGGGGCTCCGGGACTAGCGGGAGGGCAAGAGACCCAGTACTTC.

The CDR3 spells CASGLGTGGNQPQHF. CDR3 nucleotides: TGTGCTAGTGGTTTGGGGACAGGGGGCAATCAGCCCCAGCATTTT. The chain couples TRBV12-5 to TRBJ1-5, with 9 bases identical to TRBD1. Trimming removed 1 base from V and 2 bases from J; junction bases left unmatched: 0. CDR1 is LGHNT, CDR2 FRNRAP, per germline. The CDR3 has 15 residues.

The CDR3 is CASSSDSYGYTF. The CDR3 coding sequence is TGCGCCAGCAGCTCGGACAGCTATGGCTACACCTTC. V usage is TRBV5-1 and J usage is TRBJ1-2; D perhaps matches TRBD1 (6 bases). Deletions cut 3 bases from V and 4 bases from J, with 7 bases between. CDR1 SGHRS and CDR2 YFSETQ come from the germline V gene. The length of the CDR3 is 12 residues. The full variable domain, completed using reference TRBV5-1 and TRBJ1-2, is KAGVTQTPRYLIKTRGQQVTLSCSPISGHRSVSWYQQTPGQGLQFLFEYFSETQRNKGNFPGRFSGRQFSNSRSEMNVSTLELGDSALYLCASSSDSYGYTFGSGTRLTVV.

The chain combines TRBV11-2 with TRBJ1-1; D is uncertain. Germline V gene sequence: CDR1 SGHAT, CDR2 FQNNGV. Trimming removed 8 bases at V and 0 bases at J, with 13 bases between. The length of the CDR3 is 14 residues. CDR3 nucleotide sequence: TGTGCCAGCGGCCCGGGAACCATGAACACTGAAGCTTTCTTT. It codes for CASGPGTMNTEAFF.

This chain uses TRBV11-2 with TRBJ2-1, with D possibly being TRBD2 (6 bases). From germline, CDR1 is SGHAT and CDR2 FQNNGV. This CDR3 contains 17 residues. Trimming pared 5 bases from V and 6 bases from J, leaving 23 bases between. This CDR3 is CASSPRTESTRGNEQFF. In DNA, the CDR3 is TGTGCCAGCAGCCCCCGGACGGAGTCCACGCGGGGCAATGAGCAGTTCTTC.

This rearrangement joins TRBV10-3 to TRBJ1-2; tentative D call: TRBD1 (6 bases). The CDR3 is made up of 17 amino acids. From germline, CDR1 is ENHRY and CDR2 SYGVKD. V was pared by 0 bases and J by 1 base, with 15 bases between. The CDR3 sequence is CAISESGAKWVNYGYTF. The CDR3 DNA reads TGTGCCATCAGTGAGTCGGGGGCCAAATGGGTTAACTATGGCTACACCTTC.

The chain combines TRBV30 with TRBJ2-5, with D possibly being TRBD2 (6 bases). There are 13 residues in the CDR3. Per the germline V gene, CDR1 is GTSNPN and CDR2 is SVGIG (reference sequence). Trimming took off 2 bases at V and 4 bases at J, with 11 bases between the two ends. DNA of the CDR3: TGTGCCTGGAGTCGGCGGGAACGAGAGACCCAGTACTTC. Its translation: CAWSRRERETQYF.

V is TRBV5-1 and J is TRBJ1-2, with D hard to call. This CDR3 has 16 amino acids. The germline V gene has CDR1 SGHRS and CDR2 YFSETQ. Trimming pared 3 bases from V and 8 bases from J, leaving 23 bases between. This CDR3 is CASSSLVDPIFLGYTF. The CDR3 DNA follows: TGCGCCAGCAGCTCCCTGGTGGACCCGATATTTTTGGGCTACACCTTC.

The chain uses TRBV14 and TRBJ1-1, with D tentatively TRBD1 (6 bases). V was cut by 5 bases and J by 1 base, with 14 bases left in between. The CDR3 contains 15 residues. Looked up from germline, CDR1 is SGHDN and CDR2 is FVKESK. The CDR3 here is CASSARQVANTEAFF. CDR3 in DNA: TGTGCCAGCAGCGCTAGACAGGTCGCGAACACTGAAGCTTTCTTT.

This clone appeared a few times. The CDR3 nucleotides are TGCGCCAGCAGCGGAAGCGGGGGGGTAGGAGAGACCCAGTACTTC. It yields the protein CASSGSGGVGETQYF. The gene calls are TRBV10-2 and TRBJ2-5; TRBD2 aligns across 10 bases. From germline, CDR1 is WSHSY and CDR2 SAAADI. Unmatched junction bases numbered 8, after V lost 6 bases and J lost 4 bases. The CDR3 runs 15 residues.

V usage is TRBV19 and J usage is TRBJ1-5, with 8 nucleotides matching TRBD1. The germline V gene has CDR1 LNHDA and CDR2 SQIVND (reference sequence). V was clipped by 5 bases and J by 2 bases; unmatched bases: 2. CDR3 length: 14 amino acids. Here the CDR3 reads CASSPQGGNQPQHF. The CDR3 DNA is TGTGCCAGTAGTCCACAGGGGGGCAATCAGCCCCAGCATTTT.

The chain is built from TRBV5-8 and TRBJ1-1; D gene ambiguous. V dropped 2 bases and J dropped 4 bases, with 3 bases sitting between them. The CDR3 consists of 11 residues. Germline lookup yields CDR1 SGHTS and CDR2 YDEGEE. For the CDR3, the DNA is TGTGCCAGCAGCTTAACCACTGAAGCTTTCTTT. Translating gives CASSLTTEAFF.

The chain joins TRBV5-1 to TRBJ2-1; TRBD1 matches 8 bases. Germline-derived CDR1 and CDR2 are SGHRS and YFSETQ. With 4 bases clipped from V and 9 bases from J, the junction kept 9 bases outside the gene matches. CDR3 length: 14 amino acids. CDR3 coding DNA: TGCGCCAGCAGCGCTGGACAGGGTGGGAGTGAGCAGTTCTTC. Amino acids: CASSAGQGGSEQFF.

This clone was seen a few times. The chain is built from TRBV7-2 and TRBJ2-7; 10 nucleotides match TRBD2. The germline gives CDR1 SGHTA, CDR2 FQGNSA. Trimming took 5 bases from V and 3 from J; bases not matched to a gene: 4. The CDR3 spans 14 residues. The CDR3 bases are TGTGCCAGCAGCCCCGGGACTAGCGACTACGAGCAGTACTTC. Its protein is CASSPGTSDYEQYF.

The chain recombines TRBV7-6 with TRBJ1-1; D is unclear. This CDR3 region has 12 residues. Germline assignment: CDR1 SGHVS and CDR2 FNYEAQ. Trimming removed 3 bases from V and 11 bases from J, with 13 bases in between. CDR3 loop: CASSLNMLPAFF. DNA of the CDR3: TGTGCCAGCAGCTTGAATATGTTGCCGGCTTTCTTT.

This clone was seen more than once but under ten times. The chain recombines TRBV9 with TRBJ1-5; D remains ambiguous. Germline V gene lookup returns CDR1 SGDLS and CDR2 YYNGEE. This CDR3 spans 13 amino acids. V dropped 3 bases and J dropped 5 bases, with 9 bases sitting between them. CDR3 in DNA: TGTGCCAGCAGCGCCTCTGCGGATCAGCCCCAGCATTTT. As protein: CASSASADQPQHF.

The chain couples TRBV7-8 to TRBJ2-7, with 7 bases matching TRBD1. Germline V gene sequence: CDR1 SGHVS, CDR2 FQNEAQ. CDR3 length equals 16 residues. The trim removed 0 bases at V and 4 bases at J, leaving 9 bases unmatched. DNA for the CDR3: TGTGCCAGCAGCTTAGCTGCAAGGGACAGTTATTACGAGCAGTACTTC. Its protein is CASSLAARDSYYEQYF.

The chain carries TRBV7-9 and TRBJ2-1; D not certain. The germline gives CDR1 SEHNR, CDR2 FQNEAQ (reference sequence). The CDR3 runs to 13 residues. Trimming took off 2 bases at V and 5 bases at J, with 7 bases between the two ends. CDR3 DNA: TGTGCCAGCAGCTTACGACGGGACAATGAGCAGTTCTTC. Its protein product is CASSLRRDNEQFF.

The rearrangement links TRBV18 to TRBJ1-5, with D hard to call. The CDR3 has 15 amino acids. Deletions cut 6 bases from V and 5 bases from J, with 17 bases between. CDR1 is KGHSH, CDR2 LQKENI, per germline. CDR3: CASSREGLIDQPQHF. The CDR3 DNA reads TGTGCCAGCTCCCGCGAAGGGTTGATAGATCAGCCCCAGCATTTT. The full variable domain, completed using reference TRBV18 and TRBJ1-5, is NAGVMQNPRHLVRRRGQEARLRCSPMKGHSHVYWYRQLPEEGLKFMVYLQKENIIDESGMPKERFSAEFPKEGPSILRIQQVVRGDSAAYFCASSREGLIDQPQHFGDGTRLSIL.

This chain links TRBV4-2 with TRBJ1-3; 7 positions match TRBD1. J lost 0 bases, V lost 0 bases, and 17 bases had no gene match. The CDR3 is 21 residues long. From germline, CDR1 is LGHNA and CDR2 YNFKEQ. CDR3 protein: CASSQERGGRGQINSGNTIYF. CDR3 DNA: TGTGCCAGCAGCCAAGAAAGGGGGGGAAGGGGACAGATCAACTCTGGAAACACCATATATTTT.

The chain has TRBV6-5 and TRBJ1-3; D perhaps matches TRBD1 (5 bases). This CDR3 has 14 residues. CDR1 and CDR2 (germline): MNHEY, SVGAGI. V lost 7 bases and J 2 bases, leaving 12 bases between the germline ends. CDR3 protein: CASTATATGNTIYF. DNA of the CDR3: TGTGCCAGCACCGCGACAGCTACTGGAAACACCATATATTTT.

V gene TRBV4-2 combines with J gene TRBJ2-7; TRBD1 is a possible D gene (5 bases). This CDR3 spans 17 amino acids. Trimming took off 4 bases at V and 0 bases at J, with 19 bases between the two ends. The germline CDR1 and CDR2 sequences are LGHNA and YNFKEQ. This CDR3 reads CASSPTHQGPSSYEQYF. DNA of the CDR3: TGTGCCAGCAGCCCCACTCACCAGGGCCCAAGCTCCTACGAGCAGTACTTC.

This clone showed up just once. V gene TRBV5-1 combines with J gene TRBJ2-5; 12 bases map to TRBD2. Germline assignment: CDR1 SGHRS and CDR2 YFSETQ. Trimming cost V 2 bases and J 5 bases; bases outside gene matches: 13. The CDR3 sequence is 18 residues long. The CDR3 DNA sequence: TGCGCCAGCAGCTTTAGTCCTATCGGACTAGCGGGGCCGGAGACCCAGTACTTC. Translation gives CASSFSPIGLAGPETQYF.